This TCR beta chain was sequenced during a study of OX40 agonist ivuxolimab in advanced cancers. Study-level results: By week 6 at 0.1 to 3.0 mg/kg, blood CD4+ and CD8+ T cells had expanded clonally. CD8+ T cells averaged more expanded clones than CD4+.

Only in-frame clones appear in the TCRdb table, and some are missing; sequencing was by immunoSEQ multiplex PCR. The data show tens of thousands of clones, with roughly 86% seen just once and less than 0.8% held by the top ten. About this clone itself: As yet, its antigen is unknown.

Per the germline V gene, CDR1 is MNHEY and CDR2 is SMNVEV (reference sequence). V was cut by 2 bases and J by 1 base, with 8 bases left in between. This CDR3 region has 14 residues. This chain links TRBV27 with TRBJ1-1, with D unclear. The receptor was isolated from an adult with an advanced solid tumor such as melanoma, head and neck, liver or kidney cancer. Sample: CD4+ or CD8+ T cells sorted from blood, taken in a trial of the OX40 agonist ivuxolimab. The CDR3 spells CASSLKDPNTEAFF. DNA for the CDR3: TGTGCCAGCAGTTTAAAAGACCCGAACACTGAAGCTTTCTTT.